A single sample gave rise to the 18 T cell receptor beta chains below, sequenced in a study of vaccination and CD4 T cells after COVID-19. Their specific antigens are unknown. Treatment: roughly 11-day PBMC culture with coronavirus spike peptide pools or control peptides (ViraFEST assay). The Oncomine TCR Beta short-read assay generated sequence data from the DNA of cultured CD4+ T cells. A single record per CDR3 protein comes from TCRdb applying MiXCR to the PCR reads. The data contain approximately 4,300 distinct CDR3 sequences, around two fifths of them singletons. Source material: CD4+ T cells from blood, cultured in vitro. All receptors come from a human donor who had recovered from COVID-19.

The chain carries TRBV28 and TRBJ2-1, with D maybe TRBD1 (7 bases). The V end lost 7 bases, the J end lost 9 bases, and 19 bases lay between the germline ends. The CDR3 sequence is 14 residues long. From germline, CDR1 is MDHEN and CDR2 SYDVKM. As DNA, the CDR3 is TGTGCCAGCATCGGGGTCGCAGGGGGGTCTGAGCAGTTCTTC. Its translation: CASIGVAGGSEQFF.

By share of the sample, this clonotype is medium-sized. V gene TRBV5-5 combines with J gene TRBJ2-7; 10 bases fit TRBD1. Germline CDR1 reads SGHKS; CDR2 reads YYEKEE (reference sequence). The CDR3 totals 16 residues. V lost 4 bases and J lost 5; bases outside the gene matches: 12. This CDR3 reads CASSPRPGTGDHEQYF. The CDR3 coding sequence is TGTGCCAGCAGCCCTCGCCCCGGGACAGGGGATCACGAGCAGTACTTC.

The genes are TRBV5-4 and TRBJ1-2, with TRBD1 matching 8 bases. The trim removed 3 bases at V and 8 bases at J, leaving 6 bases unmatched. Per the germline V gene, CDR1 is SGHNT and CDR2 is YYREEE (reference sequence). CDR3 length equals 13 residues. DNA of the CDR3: TGTGCCAGCAGCTCGGACAGGGATGGAGGCTACACCTTC. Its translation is CASSSDRDGGYTF. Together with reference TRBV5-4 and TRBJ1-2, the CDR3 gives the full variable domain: ETGVTQSPTHLIKTRGQQVTLRCSSQSGHNTVSWYQQALGQGPQFIFQYYREEENGRGNFPPRFSGLQFPNYSSELNVNALELDDSALYLCASSSDRDGGYTFGSGTRLTVV.

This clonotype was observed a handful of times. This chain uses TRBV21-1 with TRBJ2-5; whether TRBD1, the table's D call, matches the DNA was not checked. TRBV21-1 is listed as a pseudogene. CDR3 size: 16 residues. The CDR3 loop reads CASRKGAGGLQETQYF. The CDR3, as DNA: TGTGCCAGCAGGAAAGGGGCAGGGGGACTCCAAGAGACCCAGTACTTC.

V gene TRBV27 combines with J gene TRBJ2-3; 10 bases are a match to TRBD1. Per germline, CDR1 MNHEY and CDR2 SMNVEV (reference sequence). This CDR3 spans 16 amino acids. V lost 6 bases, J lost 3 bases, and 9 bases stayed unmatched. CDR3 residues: CASSKGQGVWTDTQYF. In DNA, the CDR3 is TGTGCCAGCAGCAAAGGACAGGGGGTATGGACAGATACGCAGTATTTT.

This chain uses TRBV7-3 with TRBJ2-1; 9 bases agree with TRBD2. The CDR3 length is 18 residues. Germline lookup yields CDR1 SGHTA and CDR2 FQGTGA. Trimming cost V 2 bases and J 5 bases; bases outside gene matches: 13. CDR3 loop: CASSLVPLGAGGHNEQFF. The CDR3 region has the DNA TGTGCCAGCAGCTTAGTCCCCCTTGGCGCGGGGGGGCACAATGAGCAGTTCTTC.

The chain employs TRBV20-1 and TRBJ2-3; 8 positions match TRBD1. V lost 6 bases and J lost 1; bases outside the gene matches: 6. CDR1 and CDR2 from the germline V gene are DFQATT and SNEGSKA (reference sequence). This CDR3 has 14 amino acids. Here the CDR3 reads CSAENRGGTDTQYF. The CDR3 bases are TGCAGTGCCGAAAACAGGGGGGGCACAGATACGCAGTATTTT.

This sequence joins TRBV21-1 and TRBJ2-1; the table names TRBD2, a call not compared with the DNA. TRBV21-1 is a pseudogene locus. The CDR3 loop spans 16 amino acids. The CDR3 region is CASSAWTSGDYNGQFF. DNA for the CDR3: TGTGCCAGCAGCGCATGGACTAGCGGGGACTACAATGGGCAGTTCTTC.

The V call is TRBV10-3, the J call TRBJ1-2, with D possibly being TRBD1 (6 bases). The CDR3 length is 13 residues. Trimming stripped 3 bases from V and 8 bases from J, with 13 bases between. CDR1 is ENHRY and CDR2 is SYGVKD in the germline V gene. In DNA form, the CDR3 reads TGTGCCATCAGTGAAGCAGGGGCGCGGGGCTACACCTTC. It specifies CAISEAGARGYTF.

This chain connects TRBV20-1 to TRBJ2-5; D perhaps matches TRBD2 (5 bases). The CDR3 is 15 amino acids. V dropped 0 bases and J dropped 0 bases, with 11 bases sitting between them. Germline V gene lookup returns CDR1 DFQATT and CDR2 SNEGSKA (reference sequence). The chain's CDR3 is CSARDAGRDQETQYF. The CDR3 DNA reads TGCAGTGCTAGAGATGCGGGTAGGGACCAAGAGACCCAGTACTTC.

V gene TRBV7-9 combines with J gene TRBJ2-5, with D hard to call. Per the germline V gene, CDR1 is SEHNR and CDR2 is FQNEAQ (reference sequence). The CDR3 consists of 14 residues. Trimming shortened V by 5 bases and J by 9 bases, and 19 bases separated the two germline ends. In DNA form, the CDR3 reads TGTGCCAGCAGCCTTACCTGGACCACCCCCTCCCAGTACTTC. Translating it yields CASSLTWTTPSQYF. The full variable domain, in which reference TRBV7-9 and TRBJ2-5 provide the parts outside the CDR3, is DTGVSQNPRHKITKRGQNVTFRCDPISEHNRLYWYRQTLGQGPEFLTYFQNEAQLEKSRLLSDRFSAERPKGSFSTLEIQRTEQGDSAMYLCASSLTWTTPSQYFGPGTRLLVL.

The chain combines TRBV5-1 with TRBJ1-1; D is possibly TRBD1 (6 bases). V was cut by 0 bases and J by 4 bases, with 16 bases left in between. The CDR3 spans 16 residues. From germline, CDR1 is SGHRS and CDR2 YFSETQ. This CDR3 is CASSLDGDPGATEAFF. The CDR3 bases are TGCGCCAGCAGCTTGGACGGTGACCCAGGGGCCACTGAAGCTTTCTTT.

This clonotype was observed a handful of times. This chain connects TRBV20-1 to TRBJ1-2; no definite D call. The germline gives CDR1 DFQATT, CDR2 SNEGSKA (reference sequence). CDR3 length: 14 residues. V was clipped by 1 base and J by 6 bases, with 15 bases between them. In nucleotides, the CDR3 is TGCAGTGCTAGAGTCCTCCCAGACGGTGATGGCTACACCTTC. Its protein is CSARVLPDGDGYTF.

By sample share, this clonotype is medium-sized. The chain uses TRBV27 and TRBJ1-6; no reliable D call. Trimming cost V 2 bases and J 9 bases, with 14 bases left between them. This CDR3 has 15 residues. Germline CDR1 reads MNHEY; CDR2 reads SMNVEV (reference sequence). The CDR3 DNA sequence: TGTGCCAGCAGTTTAGAGGGCACCCTTGGTTCACCCCTCCACTTT. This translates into CASSLEGTLGSPLHF.

DNA of the CDR3: TGTGCCAGCAGTGAACGAGGGAGGGGAAGCGAGACCCAGTACTTC. This translates into CASSERGRGSETQYF. This chain joins TRBV2 and TRBJ2-5; 7 nucleotides agree with TRBD2. Trimming removed 2 bases from V and 5 bases from J; junction bases left unmatched: 8. Germline CDR1 reads SNHLY; CDR2 reads FYNNEI. The CDR3 has 15 amino acids.

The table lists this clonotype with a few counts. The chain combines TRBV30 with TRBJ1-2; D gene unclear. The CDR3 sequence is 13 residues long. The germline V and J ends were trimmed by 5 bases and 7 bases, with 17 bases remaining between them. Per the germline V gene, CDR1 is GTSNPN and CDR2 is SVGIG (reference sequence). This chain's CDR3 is CAWVLQRAVGYTF. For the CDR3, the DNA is TGTGCCTGGGTCCTACAGAGGGCTGTTGGCTACACCTTC.

CDR3 residues: CASSPQPGQGSNQPQHF. CDR3 bases: TGCGCCAGCAGCCCCCAGCCGGGACAGGGTAGCAATCAGCCCCAGCATTTT. The chain joins TRBV5-1 to TRBJ1-5, with TRBD1 matching 9 bases. J was trimmed by 0 bases and V by 4 bases; bases with no gene match: 8. Germline assignment: CDR1 SGHRS and CDR2 YFSETQ. The length of the CDR3 is 17 residues.

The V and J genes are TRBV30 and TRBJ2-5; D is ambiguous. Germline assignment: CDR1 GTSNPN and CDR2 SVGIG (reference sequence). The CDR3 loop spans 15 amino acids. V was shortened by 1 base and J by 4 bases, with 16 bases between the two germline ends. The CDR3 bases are TGTGCCTGGAGTGCCCTCCAGATCTCCCCAGAGACCCAGTACTTC. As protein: CAWSALQISPETQYF.